This TCR beta chain was sequenced for a study of blood T cell repertoires in COVID-19. The germline V gene encodes CDR1 MDHEN and CDR2 SYDVKM. There are 13 residues in the CDR3. V dropped 3 bases and J dropped 7 bases, with 10 bases sitting between them. The protocol was immunoSEQ multiplex PCR, while the TCRdb copy is restricted to in-frame clones and leaves out a portion. The table lists under 250,000 clones, 83% of them singletons. The rearrangement links TRBV28 to TRBJ1-5; D is ambiguous. Specimen: PBMCs or T cells enriched from blood (not recorded which). The receptor was isolated from a middle-aged woman who had been exposed to COVID-19. The CDR3 region is CASSLAGIQPQHF. The CDR3 DNA reads as TGTGCCAGCAGTTTGGCGGGCATCCAGCCCCAGCATTTT.